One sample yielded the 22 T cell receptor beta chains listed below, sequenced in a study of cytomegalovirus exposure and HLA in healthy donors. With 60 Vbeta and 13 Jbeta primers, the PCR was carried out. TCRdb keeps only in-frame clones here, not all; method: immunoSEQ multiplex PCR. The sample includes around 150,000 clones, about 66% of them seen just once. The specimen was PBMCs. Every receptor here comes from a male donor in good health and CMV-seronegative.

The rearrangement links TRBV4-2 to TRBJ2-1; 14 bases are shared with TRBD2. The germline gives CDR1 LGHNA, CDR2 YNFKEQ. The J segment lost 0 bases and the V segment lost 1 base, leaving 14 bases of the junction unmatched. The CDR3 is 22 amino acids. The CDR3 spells CASSQGSSGTSGGHSSYNEQFF. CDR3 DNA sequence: TGTGCCAGCAGCCAAGGTAGTTCCGGGACTAGCGGGGGCCACTCCTCCTACAATGAGCAGTTCTTC.

The CDR3 here is CASSFGNPGQNNGYTF. For the CDR3, the DNA is TGTGCCAGCAGTTTTGGAAACCCGGGACAAAATAATGGCTACACCTTC. This chain connects TRBV5-4 to TRBJ1-2, with D perhaps TRBD1 (6 bases). Trimming removed 5 bases at V and 6 bases at J, with 23 bases between. CDR3 length: 16 amino acids. The germline V gene has CDR1 SGHNT and CDR2 YYREEE (reference sequence).

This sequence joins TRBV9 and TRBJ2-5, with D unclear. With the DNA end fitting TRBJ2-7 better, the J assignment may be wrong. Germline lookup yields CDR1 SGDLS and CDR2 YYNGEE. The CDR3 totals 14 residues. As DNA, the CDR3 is TGTGCCAGCAGCGTAGATGGCGGTACCTACGAGCAGTACTTC. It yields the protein CASSVDGGTYEQYF.

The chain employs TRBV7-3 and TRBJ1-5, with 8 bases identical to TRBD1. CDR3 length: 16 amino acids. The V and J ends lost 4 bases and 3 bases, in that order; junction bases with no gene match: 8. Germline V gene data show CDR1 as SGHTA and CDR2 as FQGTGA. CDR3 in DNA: TGTGCCAGCAGCTCTTCCCGGGACAGGCACAATCAGCCCCAGCATTTT. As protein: CASSSSRDRHNQPQHF.

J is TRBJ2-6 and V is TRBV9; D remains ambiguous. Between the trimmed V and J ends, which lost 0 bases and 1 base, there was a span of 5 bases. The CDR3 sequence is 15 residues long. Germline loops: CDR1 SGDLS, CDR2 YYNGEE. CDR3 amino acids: CASSVEISGANVLTF. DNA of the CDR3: TGTGCCAGCAGCGTAGAAATATCTGGGGCCAACGTCCTGACTTTC.

CDR3: CASSTGISQSGYTF. The CDR3 DNA reads TGTGCCAGTAGTACAGGGATTTCCCAAAGTGGCTACACCTTC. This chain connects TRBV19 to TRBJ1-2, with D perhaps matching TRBD1 (5 bases). Germline V gene sequence: CDR1 LNHDA, CDR2 SQIVND (reference sequence). The CDR3 totals 14 residues. V was shortened by 4 bases and J by 7 bases, with 16 bases between the two germline ends.

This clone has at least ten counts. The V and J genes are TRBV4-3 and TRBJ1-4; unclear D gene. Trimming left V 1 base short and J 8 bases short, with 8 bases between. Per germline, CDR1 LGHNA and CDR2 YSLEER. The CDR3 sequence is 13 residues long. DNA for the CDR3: TGCGCCAGCAGCCAAGCCCAGAAAGAAAAACTGTTTTTT. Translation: CASSQAQKEKLFF.

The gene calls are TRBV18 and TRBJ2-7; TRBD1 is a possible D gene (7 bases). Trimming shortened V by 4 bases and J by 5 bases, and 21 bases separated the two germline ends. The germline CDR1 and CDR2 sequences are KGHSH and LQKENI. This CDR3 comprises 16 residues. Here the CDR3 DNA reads TGTGCCAGCTCACGGAGGGAGAGCACAGGGGCCGACGAGCAGTACTTC. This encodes CASSRRESTGADEQYF.

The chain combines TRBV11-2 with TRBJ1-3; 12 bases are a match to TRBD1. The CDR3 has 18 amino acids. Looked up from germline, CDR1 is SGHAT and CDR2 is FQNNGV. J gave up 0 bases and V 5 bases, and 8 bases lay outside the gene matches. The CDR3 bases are TGTGCCAGCAGCCGGAGGGGACAGGGGGCGATCTCTGGAAACACCATATATTTT. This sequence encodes CASSRRGQGAISGNTIYF.

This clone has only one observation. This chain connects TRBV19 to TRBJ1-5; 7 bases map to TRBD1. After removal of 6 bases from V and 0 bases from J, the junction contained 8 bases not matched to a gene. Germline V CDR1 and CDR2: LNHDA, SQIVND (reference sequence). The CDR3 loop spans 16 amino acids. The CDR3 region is CASRSNRGYSNQPQHF. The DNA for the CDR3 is TGTGCCAGTAGGTCGAACAGGGGTTATAGCAATCAGCCCCAGCATTTT.

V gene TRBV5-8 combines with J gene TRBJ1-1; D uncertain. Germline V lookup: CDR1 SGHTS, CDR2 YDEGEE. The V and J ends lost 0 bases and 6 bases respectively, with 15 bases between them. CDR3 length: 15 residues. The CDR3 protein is CASSLVPRQTAEAFF. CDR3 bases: TGTGCCAGCAGCTTGGTACCGCGGCAGACGGCTGAAGCTTTCTTT. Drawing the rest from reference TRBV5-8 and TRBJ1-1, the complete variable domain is EAGVTQSPTHLIKTRGQQATLRCSPISGHTSVYWYQQALGLGLQFLLWYDEGEERNRGNFPPRFSGRQFPNYSSELNVNALELEDSALYLCASSLVPRQTAEAFFGQGTRLTVV.

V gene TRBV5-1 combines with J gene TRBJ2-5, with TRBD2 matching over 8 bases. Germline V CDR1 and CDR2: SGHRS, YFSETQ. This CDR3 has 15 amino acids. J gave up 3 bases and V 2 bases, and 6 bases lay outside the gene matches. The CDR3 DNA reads TGCGCCAGCAGCTTAAGAGCGGGGGAGGAAGAGACCCAGTACTTC. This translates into CASSLRAGEEETQYF.

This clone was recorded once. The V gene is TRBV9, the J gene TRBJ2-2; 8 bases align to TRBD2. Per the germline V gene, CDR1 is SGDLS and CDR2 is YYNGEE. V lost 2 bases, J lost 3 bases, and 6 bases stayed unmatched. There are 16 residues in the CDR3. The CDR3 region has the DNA TGTGCCAGCAGCGTCTCGCCCGGGAGGGACACCGGGGAGCTGTTTTTT. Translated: CASSVSPGRDTGELFF.

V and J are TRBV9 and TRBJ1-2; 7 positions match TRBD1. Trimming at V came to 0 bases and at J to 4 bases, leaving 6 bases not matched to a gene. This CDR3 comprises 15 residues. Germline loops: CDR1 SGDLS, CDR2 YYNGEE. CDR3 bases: TGTGCCAGCAGCGTAGCTACGGGACAGACCTATGGCTACACCTTC. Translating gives CASSVATGQTYGYTF.

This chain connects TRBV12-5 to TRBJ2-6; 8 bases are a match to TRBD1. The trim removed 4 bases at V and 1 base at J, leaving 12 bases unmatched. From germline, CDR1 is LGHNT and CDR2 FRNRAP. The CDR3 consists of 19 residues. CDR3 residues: CASGSLRQGTLSGANVLTF. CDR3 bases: TGTGCTAGTGGTTCTCTCCGACAGGGGACTTTGTCTGGGGCCAACGTCCTGACTTTC. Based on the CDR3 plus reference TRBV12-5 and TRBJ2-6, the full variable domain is DARVTQTPRHKVTEMGQEVTMRCQPILGHNTVFWYRQTMMQGLELLAYFRNRAPLDDSGMPKDRFSAEMPDATLATLKIQPSEPRDSAVYFCASGSLRQGTLSGANVLTFGAGSRLTVL.

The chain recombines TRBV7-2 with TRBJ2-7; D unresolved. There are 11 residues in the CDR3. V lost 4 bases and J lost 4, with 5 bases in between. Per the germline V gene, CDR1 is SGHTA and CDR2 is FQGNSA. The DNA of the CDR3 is TGTGCCAGCAGCTCGTATTACGAGCAGTACTTC. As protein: CASSSYYEQYF.

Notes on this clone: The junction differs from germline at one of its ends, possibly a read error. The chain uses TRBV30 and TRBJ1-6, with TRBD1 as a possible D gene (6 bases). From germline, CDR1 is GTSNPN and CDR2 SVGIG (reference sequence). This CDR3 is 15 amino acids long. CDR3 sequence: CSWSVIRTVNSPLHF. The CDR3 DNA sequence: TGTTCCTGGAGTGTTATTAGGACAGTTAATTCACCCCTCCACTTT.

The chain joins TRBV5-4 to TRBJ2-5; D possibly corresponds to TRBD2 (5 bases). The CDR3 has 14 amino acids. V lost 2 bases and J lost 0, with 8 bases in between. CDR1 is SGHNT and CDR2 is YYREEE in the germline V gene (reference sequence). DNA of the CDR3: TGTGCCAGCAGCTTTCCGGGATACCAAGAGACCCAGTACTTC. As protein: CASSFPGYQETQYF.

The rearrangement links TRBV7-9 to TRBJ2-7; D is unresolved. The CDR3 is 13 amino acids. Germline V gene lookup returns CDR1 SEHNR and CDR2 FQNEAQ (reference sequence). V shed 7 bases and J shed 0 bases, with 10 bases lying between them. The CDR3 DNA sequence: TGTGCCAGCACGGGTACGAGCTCCTACGAGCAGTACTTC. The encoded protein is CASTGTSSYEQYF.

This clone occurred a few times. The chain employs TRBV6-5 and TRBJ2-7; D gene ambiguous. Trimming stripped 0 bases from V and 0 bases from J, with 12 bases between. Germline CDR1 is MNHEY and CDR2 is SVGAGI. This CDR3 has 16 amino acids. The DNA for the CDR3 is TGTGCCAGCAGTTACTCTTCACCAGGCACCTCCTACGAGCAGTACTTC. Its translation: CASSYSSPGTSYEQYF.

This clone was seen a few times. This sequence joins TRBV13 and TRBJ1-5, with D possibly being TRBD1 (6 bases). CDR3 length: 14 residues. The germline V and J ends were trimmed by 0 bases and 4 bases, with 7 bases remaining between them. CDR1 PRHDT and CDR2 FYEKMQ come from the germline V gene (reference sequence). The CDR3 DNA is TGTGCCAGCAGCTTAGGACAGGGTAATCAGCCCCAGCATTTT. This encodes CASSLGQGNQPQHF.

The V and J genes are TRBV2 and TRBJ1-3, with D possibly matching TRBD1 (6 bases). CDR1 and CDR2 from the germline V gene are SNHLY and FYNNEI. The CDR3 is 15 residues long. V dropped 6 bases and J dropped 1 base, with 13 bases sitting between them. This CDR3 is CASSRGGDSGNTIYF. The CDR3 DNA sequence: TGTGCCAGCAGCCGCGGGGGCGATTCTGGAAACACCATATATTTT.